Below, one T cell receptor beta chain is given with its context. As yet, its antigen is unknown. These data originate in a study of shared clonotypes between healthy human individuals. The CDR3 runs to 12 residues. Germline V gene lookup returns CDR1 MNHEY and CDR2 SMNVEV (reference sequence). V shed 8 bases and J shed 8 bases, with 12 bases lying between them. Assay used: immunoSEQ multiplex PCR; TCRdb lists only in-frame clones, some missing. The sample has 400,000 to 600,000 clones, 95% to 96% seen once. Broader study findings: It was only blood that was sampled, and tissue repertoires likely differ. Read depth was anticipated to influence clonotype sharing among donors. Naive subsets typically showed greater estimated richness than memory subsets.

V gene TRBV27 combines with J gene TRBJ2-2; D not certain. The sequence was collected from a woman aged 25-40 years in good health. The sequencing sample was made of naive CD4+ T cells sorted from blood. The subset is: CD45RA+ positively selected. In DNA, the CDR3 is TGTGCCAGCGCATTGGGGTTAGGGGAGCTGTTTTTT. Translation: CASALGLGELFF.